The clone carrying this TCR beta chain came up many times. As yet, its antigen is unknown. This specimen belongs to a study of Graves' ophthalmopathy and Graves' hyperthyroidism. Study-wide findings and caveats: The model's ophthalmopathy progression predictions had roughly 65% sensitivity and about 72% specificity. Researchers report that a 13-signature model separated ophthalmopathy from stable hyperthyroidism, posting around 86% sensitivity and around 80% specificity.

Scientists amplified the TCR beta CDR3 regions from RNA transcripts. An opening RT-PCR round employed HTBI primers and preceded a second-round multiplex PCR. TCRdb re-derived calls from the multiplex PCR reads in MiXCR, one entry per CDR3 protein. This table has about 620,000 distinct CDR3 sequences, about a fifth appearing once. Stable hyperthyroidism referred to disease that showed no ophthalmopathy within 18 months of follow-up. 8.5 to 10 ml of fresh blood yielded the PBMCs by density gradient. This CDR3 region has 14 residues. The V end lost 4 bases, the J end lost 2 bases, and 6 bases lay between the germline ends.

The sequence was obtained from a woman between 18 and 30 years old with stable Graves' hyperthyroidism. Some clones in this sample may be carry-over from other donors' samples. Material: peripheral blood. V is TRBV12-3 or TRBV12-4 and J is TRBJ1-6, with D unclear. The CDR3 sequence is CASSSRTYNSPLHF. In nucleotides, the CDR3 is TGTGCCAGCAGTTCACGAACCTATAATTCACCCCTCCACTTT.